The following is a T cell receptor beta chain sequence with its context. These data are taken from a study of high-grade serous ovarian cancer treatment subgroups. The junction had 9 bases not matched to a gene; V was cut back by 2 bases and J by 7 bases. The CDR3 extends over 16 amino acids. Looked up from germline, CDR1 is SGHNT and CDR2 is YYREEE (reference sequence). Clones were sequenced by immunoSEQ multiplex PCR, and TCRdb holds only the in-frame ones, with some missing. The table shows some 40,000 clones, with 79% occurring only once. Tumor tissue was taken before any definitive surgery or chemotherapy was given.

The source of this sequence is a human donor with high-grade serous ovarian cancer. The specimen was tumor tissue. The chain uses TRBV5-4 and TRBJ2-7; the match to TRBD2 covers 13 bases. The CDR3 DNA sequence: TGTGCCAGCAGCTTAACTAGCGGGAGGGCCGAGAGGGAGCAGTACTTC. It encodes CASSLTSGRAEREQYF.